Listed below are T cell receptor beta chains from one sample, sequenced in a study of blood T cell repertoires in COVID-19. Assay: immunoSEQ multiplex PCR; the TCRdb copy retains only in-frame clones and omits some. The sample contains approximately 360,000 clones, less than 90% of which appear only once. Source material: PBMCs or T cells enriched from blood (not recorded which). The receptors derive from a woman between 50 and 59 years old who had recovered from COVID-19. CDR3s include the opening cysteine and the closing phenylalanine or tryptophan. A D gene is named only where the DNA matches it firmly. Only some rows state a clone size, as once, few, many or a class for expanded clones.

j_call v_call clone_size d_call cdr3_aa cdr3_nt
TRBJ1-1 TRBV18 . TRBD1 CASSPRQGGVNTEAFF TGTGCCAGCTCACCCCGACAGGGTGGCGTGAACACTGAAGCTTTCTTT
TRBJ2-1 TRBV20-1 . TRBD2 CSADHREGQFF TGCAGTGCGGACCACCGGGAGGGACAGTTCTTC
TRBJ2-5 TRBV19 . TRBD1 CASSISSRTGFMETQYF TGTGCCAGTAGTATTAGCTCCCGGACAGGGTTCATGGAGACCCAGTACTTC
TRBJ2-1 TRBV7-9 . . CASSLGVEYNEQFF TGTGCCAGCAGCCTCGGGGTGGAGTACAATGAGCAGTTCTTC
TRBJ1-2 TRBV29-1 . TRBD1 CSVEGTGGAYGYTF TGCAGCGTTGAGGGGACAGGGGGCGCGTATGGCTACACCTTC
TRBJ2-7 TRBV7-9 . . CASSLSAGEGREQYF TGTGCCAGCAGCCTATCGGCAGGGGAGGGACGCGAGCAGTACTTC
TRBJ1-6 TRBV18 . TRBD1 CASSPTGQTNSPLHF TGTGCCAGCTCACCAACGGGACAGACGAATTCACCCCTCCACTTT
TRBJ1-1 TRBV30 . . CAWSPRQNTEAFF TGTGCCTGGAGTCCCCGACAGAACACTGAAGCTTTCTTT
TRBJ2-7 TRBV12-3/TRBV12-4 . . CASSLGRYEQYF TGTGCCAGCAGTTTAGGGCGGTACGAGCAGTACTTC
TRBJ2-7 TRBV27 . TRBD2 CASRGTGLAGGLPYYEQYF TGTGCCAGCAGAGGAACGGGACTAGCGGGAGGTTTACCGTACTACGAGCAGTACTTC
TRBJ2-1 TRBV19 many . CASSTLLQGGVYEQFF TGTGCCAGTAGTACCCTTTTGCAGGGAGGTGTATATGAGCAGTTCTTC
TRBJ1-2 TRBV2 . . CASRPAGRGDGYTF TGTGCCAGCAGACCCGCAGGGCGTGGAGATGGCTACACCTTC
TRBJ2-3 TRBV5-4 . . CASSLRREPPDTQYF TGTGCCAGCAGCTTAAGACGGGAGCCTCCAGATACGCAGTATTTT
TRBJ2-5 TRBV18 . TRBD2 CASSPLETRTSGETQYF TGTGCCAGCTCACCACTAGAAACCCGGACTAGCGGAGAGACCCAGTACTTC
TRBJ1-5 TRBV15 . TRBD1 CATSKRTGGYQPQHF TGTGCCACCAGCAAGAGAACAGGGGGTTACCAGCCCCAGCATTTT
TRBJ1-2 TRBV12-3/TRBV12-4 . . CASAGLDYGYTF TGTGCCAGCGCAGGGTTAGACTATGGCTACACCTTC
TRBJ1-1 TRBV5-1 . . CASCISGHLNALSGAEAFF TGCGCCAGCTGTATTTCGGGACATCTCAACGCTCTCTCAGGGGCTGAAGCTTTCTTT
TRBJ1-1 TRBV11-1 . TRBD1 CASSFSGGRTEAFF TGTGCCAGCAGCTTTTCAGGGGGCAGGACTGAAGCTTTCTTT
TRBJ1-2 TRBV6-6 . . CASSLVETSNYGYTF TGTGCCAGCAGCCTGGTGGAGACTTCTAACTATGGCTACACCTTC
TRBJ2-3 TRBV27 . TRBD2 CASSPVGLAGDTQYF TGTGCCAGCAGTCCCGTGGGACTAGCGGGCGATACGCAGTATTTT
TRBJ2-3 TRBV7-2 . . CASSSRLLTDTQYF TGTGCCAGCAGCTCACGTTTACTCACAGATACGCAGTATTTT
TRBJ1-2 TRBV5-1 . TRBD1 CASSSGRGLGYTF TGCGCCAGCAGCTCGGGCAGGGGGCTAGGCTACACCTTC
TRBJ2-7 TRBV7-2 . TRBD2 CASSLGRAGVDEQYF TGTGCCAGCAGCCTCGGCCGAGCGGGAGTGGACGAGCAGTACTTC
TRBJ2-1 TRBV2 . TRBD1 CASRNTGGLGSYNEQFF TGTGCCAGCAGAAATACAGGGGGATTAGGGTCCTACAATGAGCAGTTCTTC
TRBJ2-7 TRBV6-2/TRBV6-3 . TRBD2 CASSPTSLRYEQYF TGTGCCAGCAGTCCGACTAGCCTAAGGTACGAGCAGTACTTC
TRBJ2-7 TRBV11-2 . . CASSLSAGGPYEQYF TGTGCCAGCAGCTTATCCGCAGGGGGGCCCTACGAGCAGTACTTC
TRBJ1-1 TRBV29-1 . TRBD1 CSVEGTGVSGAFF TGCAGCGTTGAAGGGACAGGGGTGTCGGGAGCTTTCTTT
TRBJ2-2 TRBV9 . . CASSVLAEPNTGELFF TGTGCCAGCAGCGTATTAGCGGAACCGAACACCGGGGAGCTGTTTTTT